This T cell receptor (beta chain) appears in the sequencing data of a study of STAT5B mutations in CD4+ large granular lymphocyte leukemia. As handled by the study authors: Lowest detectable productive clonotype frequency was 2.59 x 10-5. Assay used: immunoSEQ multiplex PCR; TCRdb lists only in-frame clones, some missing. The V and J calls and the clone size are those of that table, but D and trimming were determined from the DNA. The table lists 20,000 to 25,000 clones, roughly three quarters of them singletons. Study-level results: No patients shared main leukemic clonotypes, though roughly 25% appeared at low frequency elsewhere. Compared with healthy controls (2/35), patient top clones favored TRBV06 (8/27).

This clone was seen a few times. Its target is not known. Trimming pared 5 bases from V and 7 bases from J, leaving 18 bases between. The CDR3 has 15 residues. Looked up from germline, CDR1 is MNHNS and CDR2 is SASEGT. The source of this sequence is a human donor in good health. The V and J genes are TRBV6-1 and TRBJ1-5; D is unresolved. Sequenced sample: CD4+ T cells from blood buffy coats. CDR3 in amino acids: CASSPDGQGRQPQHF. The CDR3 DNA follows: TGTGCCAGCAGTCCCGACGGGCAAGGTAGACAGCCCCAGCATTTT.